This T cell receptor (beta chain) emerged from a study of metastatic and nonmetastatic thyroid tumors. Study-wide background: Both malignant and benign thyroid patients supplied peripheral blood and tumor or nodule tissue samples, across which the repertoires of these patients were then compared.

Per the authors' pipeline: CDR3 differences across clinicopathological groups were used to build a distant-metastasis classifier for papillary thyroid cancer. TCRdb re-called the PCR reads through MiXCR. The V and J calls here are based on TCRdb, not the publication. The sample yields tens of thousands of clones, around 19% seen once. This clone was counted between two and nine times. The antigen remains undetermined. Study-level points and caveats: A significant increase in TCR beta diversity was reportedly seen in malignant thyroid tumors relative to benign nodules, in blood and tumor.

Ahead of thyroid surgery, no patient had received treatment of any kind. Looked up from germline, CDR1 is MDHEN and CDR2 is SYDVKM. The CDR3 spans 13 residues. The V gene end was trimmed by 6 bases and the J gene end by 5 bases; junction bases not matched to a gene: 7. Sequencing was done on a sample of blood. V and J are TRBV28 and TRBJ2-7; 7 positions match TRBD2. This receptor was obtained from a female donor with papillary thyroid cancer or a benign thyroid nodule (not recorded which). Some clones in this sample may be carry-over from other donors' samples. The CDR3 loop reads CASRGRDYHEQYF. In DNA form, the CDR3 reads TGTGCCAGCAGAGGTCGGGACTACCACGAGCAGTACTTC.